Below are 27 T cell receptor beta chains sequenced from a single sample in a study of CD8 T cells in Susac syndrome (dated by TCRdb to the late 2010s). Library construction relied on the immunoSEQ multiplex PCR assay. RNA was extracted using the RNeasy kit, and about 0.45 to 1 microgram was reverse transcribed with random hexamers. TCRdb reanalyzed the raw reads on its own, using fastp at Q25 for trimming and MiXCR for clone calling, and kept in-frame beta chains. Each record represents a unique CDR3 protein, reported with the most common genes and DNA among its rows. The sample table shows some 200,000 distinct CDR3 sequences, and roughly 96% are seen once. Just under 0.095% of the sample belongs to the ten largest clones. The source material was CD4+ T cells from PBMCs. The receptor set was obtained from a human donor with multiple sclerosis.

The chain joins TRBV5-1 to TRBJ2-7, with 7 bases matching TRBD2. CDR3 length equals 15 residues. Germline CDR1 reads SGHRS; CDR2 reads YFSETQ. The V segment lost 3 bases and the J segment 4 bases; nucleotides outside the gene matches: 10. The CDR3 is CASSSGLGGTYEQYF. The CDR3 coding sequence is TGCGCCAGCAGCTCTGGACTAGGAGGTACTTACGAGCAGTACTTC.

Written as DNA, the CDR3 is TGTGCCAGCAGCTGGACTAGCGGGGGGGCTAGTGAGCAGTTCTTC. Residues: CASSWTSGGASEQFF. The chain recombines TRBV7-2 with TRBJ2-1; 15 nucleotides match TRBD2. The length of the CDR3 is 15 residues. Germline V gene lookup returns CDR1 SGHTA and CDR2 FQGNSA. V was clipped by 4 bases and J by 9 bases; unmatched bases: 4.

This clonotype showed up just once. The rearrangement links TRBV3-1 to TRBJ2-1; no firm D call. The V end lost 0 bases, the J end lost 2 bases, and 8 bases lay between the germline ends. Germline loops: CDR1 LGHDT, CDR2 YNNKEL (reference sequence). This CDR3 region has 15 residues. The DNA of the CDR3 is TGTGCCAGCAGCCAAGAGTCGCGGACCTACAATGAGCAGTTCTTC. This codes for CASSQESRTYNEQFF.

This chain joins TRBV27 and TRBJ2-5; D is ambiguous. Deletions cut 3 bases from V and 1 base from J, with 12 bases between. CDR3 length: 15 residues. CDR1 MNHEY and CDR2 SMNVEV come from the germline V gene (reference sequence). CDR3 protein: CASSFGLVGQETQYF. CDR3 DNA: TGTGCCAGCAGTTTCGGGCTAGTCGGCCAAGAGACCCAGTACTTC.

The chain joins TRBV30 to TRBJ1-1, with D hard to call. V dropped 1 base and J dropped 1 base, with 7 bases sitting between them. Germline CDR1 GTSNPN, CDR2 SVGIG (reference sequence). The CDR3 loop spans 13 amino acids. The CDR3 bases are TGTGCCTGGAGTGCCCAAACGAACACTGAAGCTTTCTTT. Residues: CAWSAQTNTEAFF.

The chain couples TRBV20-1 to TRBJ1-2; tentative D call: TRBD1 (5 bases). The V gene's germline CDR1 is DFQATT and CDR2 SNEGSKA (reference sequence). V lost 6 bases to trimming and J lost 5 bases, with 10 bases between them. CDR3 size: 11 residues. In DNA, the CDR3 is TGCAGTGCCGCAGGGTATTATGGCTACACCTTC. It translates to CSAAGYYGYTF.

The chain combines TRBV20-1 with TRBJ1-1, with D unclear. Germline V gene lookup returns CDR1 DFQATT and CDR2 SNEGSKA (reference sequence). CDR3 length: 12 residues. Trimming removed 3 bases at V and 10 bases at J, with 15 bases between. The CDR3 coding sequence is TGCAGTGCTAGTACCAGCCATATCGGAGCTTTCTTT. Translated, it gives CSASTSHIGAFF.

J is TRBJ1-1 and V is TRBV7-3; D gene uncertain. The germline V gene has CDR1 SGHTA and CDR2 FQGTGA. This CDR3 has 13 amino acids. With 1 base removed from V and 6 bases from J, the gap between germline ends came to 9 bases. The CDR3 sequence is CASSLRPDAEAFF. CDR3 coding DNA: TGTGCCAGCAGCTTAAGGCCAGACGCTGAAGCTTTCTTT.

V usage is TRBV27 and J usage is TRBJ2-2; TRBD1 matches at 11 bases. The CDR3 consists of 16 residues. J gave up 7 bases and V 5 bases, and 9 bases lay outside the gene matches. Germline CDR1 MNHEY, CDR2 SMNVEV (reference sequence). Written as DNA, the CDR3 is TGTGCCAGCAGTGACACGGACAGGGGGCAGAGCGGGGAGCTGTTTTTT. As protein: CASSDTDRGQSGELFF.

The chain has TRBV27 and TRBJ2-7; 12 positions agree with TRBD1. The CDR3 totals 14 residues. Per the germline V gene, CDR1 is MNHEY and CDR2 is SMNVEV (reference sequence). V lost 7 bases and J lost 5; bases outside the gene matches: 6. CDR3 loop: CASTPGQGAHEQYF. CDR3 coding DNA: TGTGCCAGCACCCCGGGACAGGGGGCGCACGAGCAGTACTTC.

The rearrangement links TRBV12-3 or TRBV12-4 to TRBJ2-4; D gene ambiguous. V lost 5 bases and J 1 base, leaving 12 bases between the germline ends. This CDR3 is built from 15 residues. As DNA, the CDR3 is TGTGCCAGCAGTGACCAGCGTGGGGCCAAAAACATTCAGTACTTC. This encodes CASSDQRGAKNIQYF.

The chain combines TRBV7-9 with TRBJ1-2; possible D gene TRBD1, 5 bases. CDR3 size: 15 residues. Germline CDR1 SEHNR, CDR2 FQNEAQ (reference sequence). Trimming cost V 5 bases and J 2 bases, with 15 bases left between them. CDR3 in amino acids: CASSHSEGMNYGYTF. The CDR3 region has the DNA TGTGCCAGCAGCCACTCAGAGGGGATGAACTATGGCTACACCTTC.

A word on this clonotype: One end of the junction fails to match germline, which may point to a read error. The rearrangement joins TRBV7-7 to TRBJ2-7; D is uncertain. Germline V gene sequence: CDR1 SSHAT, CDR2 FNYEAQ (reference sequence). The length of the CDR3 is 16 residues. CDR3: CASTPRRIRSSYEQYF. The CDR3 DNA sequence: TGTGCTAGCACCCCCAGGAGAATCAGGAGCTCCTACGAGCAGTACTTC.

The V call is TRBV27, the J call TRBJ1-5; D is ambiguous. Trimming left V 3 bases short and J 4 bases short, with 10 bases between. Germline CDR1 and CDR2: MNHEY and SMNVEV (reference sequence). This CDR3 is built from 14 residues. The CDR3 nucleotides are TGTGCCAGCAGTTTTTACAGAGATAATCAGCCCCAGCATTTT. This sequence encodes CASSFYRDNQPQHF.

The J gene is TRBJ2-5, the V gene TRBV2; 8 bases fit TRBD1. Germline CDR1 is SNHLY and CDR2 is FYNNEI. Trimming cost V 8 bases and J 7 bases; bases outside gene matches: 15. The length of the CDR3 is 15 residues. As DNA, the CDR3 is TGTGCCAGCCGGGGGCGACAGGGGCGAAGTGGGACCCAGTACTTC. Its translation is CASRGRQGRSGTQYF.

This chain joins TRBV30 and TRBJ2-1, with TRBD1 matching 9 bases. The germline V gene has CDR1 GTSNPN and CDR2 SVGIG (reference sequence). V lost 6 bases to trimming and J lost 4 bases; unmatched junction nucleotides: 4. This CDR3 is 13 amino acids long. The CDR3 nucleotides are TGTGCCTGTGGGACAGGGTCTTACAATGAGCAGTTCTTC. Protein: CACGTGSYNEQFF.

The V call is TRBV5-4, the J call TRBJ2-7; D possibly matches TRBD1 or TRBD2 (5 bases each). The V end was cut by 1 base, the J end by 5 bases, with 13 bases between. The germline V gene encodes CDR1 SGHNT and CDR2 YYREEE (reference sequence). This CDR3 comprises 14 residues. The CDR3 sequence: CASSLKGTDNEQYF. The CDR3 region has the DNA TGTGCCAGCAGCTTGAAGGGGACCGACAACGAGCAGTACTTC. Drawing the rest from reference TRBV5-4 and TRBJ2-7, the complete variable domain is ETGVTQSPTHLIKTRGQQVTLRCSSQSGHNTVSWYQQALGQGPQFIFQYYREEENGRGNFPPRFSGLQFPNYSSELNVNALELDDSALYLCASSLKGTDNEQYFGPGTRLTVT.

In this sample, this clonotype turned up once. This sequence joins TRBV10-2 and TRBJ2-7; D might be TRBD2 (5 bases). This CDR3 region has 11 residues. The germline V and J ends were trimmed by 2 bases and 9 bases, with 8 bases remaining between them. The germline V gene has CDR1 WSHSY and CDR2 SAAADI. The CDR3 protein is CASSEGEGQYF. The CDR3 DNA is TGCGCCAGCAGTGAGGGTGAGGGGCAGTACTTC.

CDR3 region: CASSPYGNSPLHF. DNA of the CDR3: TGCGCCAGCAGCCCGTACGGCAATTCACCCCTCCACTTT. The V gene is TRBV5-1, the J gene TRBJ1-6; D remains unclear. Germline assignment: CDR1 SGHRS and CDR2 YFSETQ. With 4 bases removed from V and 7 bases from J, the gap between germline ends came to 9 bases. This CDR3 is 13 amino acids long. The full variable domain, in which reference TRBV5-1 and TRBJ1-6 provide the parts outside the CDR3, is KAGVTQTPRYLIKTRGQQVTLSCSPISGHRSVSWYQQTPGQGLQFLFEYFSETQRNKGNFPGRFSGRQFSNSRSEMNVSTLELGDSALYLCASSPYGNSPLHFGNGTRLTVT.

J is TRBJ1-2 and V is TRBV3-1; 7 nucleotides align to TRBD1. CDR1 is LGHDT and CDR2 is YNNKEL in the germline V gene (reference sequence). The CDR3 is 16 amino acids. V lost 4 bases and J lost 2; bases outside the gene matches: 10. CDR3 DNA: TGTGCCAGCAGCCCGGGACAGAGCCGGCCCAACTATGGCTACACCTTC. It encodes CASSPGQSRPNYGYTF.

This clonotype was counted a few times. The gene calls are TRBV20-1 and TRBJ2-3, with no clear D. Germline V gene lookup returns CDR1 DFQATT and CDR2 SNEGSKA (reference sequence). Trimming cost V 3 bases and J 1 base, with 2 bases left between them. This CDR3 is 11 amino acids long. The CDR3 region has the DNA TGCAGTGCTAGGGGCACAGATACGCAGTATTTT. This sequence encodes CSARGTDTQYF.

V usage is TRBV9 and J usage is TRBJ1-2, with TRBD1 as a possible D gene (5 bases). CDR1 and CDR2 from the germline V gene are SGDLS and YYNGEE. This CDR3 comprises 14 residues. Trimming left V 4 bases short and J 5 bases short, with 15 bases between. DNA for the CDR3: TGTGCCAGCAGCTTTGGGGCGGCAGGGTATGGCTACACCTTC. This gives the protein CASSFGAAGYGYTF.

The CDR3 is CAWNQGGYGYTF. In DNA form, the CDR3 reads TGTGCCTGGAACCAGGGAGGCTATGGCTACACCTTC. The rearrangement links TRBV30 to TRBJ1-2, with a possible D match to TRBD1 (5 bases). With 4 bases removed from V and 4 bases from J, the gap between germline ends came to 10 bases. The CDR3 totals 12 residues. CDR1 is GTSNPN and CDR2 is SVGIG in the germline V gene (reference sequence).

The chain employs TRBV2 and TRBJ2-5; 8 bases agree with TRBD2. In germline, CDR1 is SNHLY, CDR2 FYNNEI. The CDR3 is 14 residues long. After removal of 7 bases from V and 4 bases from J, the junction contained 8 bases not matched to a gene. The chain's CDR3 is CASTWREAGETQYF. DNA for the CDR3: TGTGCCAGCACTTGGCGGGAGGCTGGAGAGACCCAGTACTTC.

DNA of the CDR3: TGTGCCATCGCACCTTGGGGGAGCAATCAGCCCCAGCATTTT. Residues: CAIAPWGSNQPQHF. The chain employs TRBV12-3 or TRBV12-4 and TRBJ1-5; a weak D match, TRBD1 (5 bases). The ends were cut back, 10 bases at V and 1 base at J, with 14 bases in the middle. There are 14 residues in the CDR3.

For this clonotype: No DNA is shown, since the ends of the CDR3 on it are uncertain; the CDR3 is the one TCRdb lists. The chain employs TRBV5-1 and TRBJ2-2. Per germline, CDR1 SGHRS and CDR2 YFSETQ. The CDR3 is 15 residues long, ends included. This CDR3 reads CASSLSTSGTGELFF.

In its sample, this clonotype was seen once. This rearrangement joins TRBV5-6 to TRBJ1-1; D gene uncertain. V shed 4 bases and J shed 6 bases, with 10 bases lying between them. Germline V gene lookup returns CDR1 SGHDT and CDR2 YYEEEE. The CDR3 loop spans 12 amino acids. The CDR3 bases are TGTGCCAGCAGCGGGTCCACGGCTGAAGCTTTCTTT. Its translation is CASSGSTAEAFF.